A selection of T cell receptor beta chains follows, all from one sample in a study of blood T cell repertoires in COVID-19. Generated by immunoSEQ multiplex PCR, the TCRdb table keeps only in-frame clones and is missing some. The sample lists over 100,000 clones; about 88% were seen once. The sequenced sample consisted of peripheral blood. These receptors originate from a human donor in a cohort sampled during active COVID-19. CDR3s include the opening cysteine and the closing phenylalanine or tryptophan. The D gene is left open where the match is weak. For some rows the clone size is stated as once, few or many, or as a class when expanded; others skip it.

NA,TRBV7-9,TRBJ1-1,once,CASSLGGNLNTEAFF,TGTGCCAGCAGCTTGGGAGGGAATTTAAACACTGAAGCTTTCTTT
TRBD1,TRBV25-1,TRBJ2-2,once,CASSGKDRVLAGELFF,TGTGCCAGCAGTGGCAAGGACAGGGTTCTTGCCGGGGAGCTGTTTTTT
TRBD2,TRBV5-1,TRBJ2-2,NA,CASSWKGLAGVEDSANTGELFF,TGCGCCAGCAGCTGGAAGGGCCTAGCGGGAGTGGAAGATTCCGCGAACACCGGGGAGCTGTTTTTT
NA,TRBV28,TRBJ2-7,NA,CASSSTGTLNRAYEQYF,TGTGCCAGCAGTTCTACCGGGACACTGAATCGGGCCTACGAGCAGTACTTC
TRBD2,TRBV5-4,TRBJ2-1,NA,CASSKGLGSGEQFF,TGTGCCAGCAGCAAAGGACTAGGCTCTGGCGAGCAGTTCTTC
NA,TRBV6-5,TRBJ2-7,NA,CASRRDLLHEQYF,TGTGCCAGCAGACGGGACTTGTTGCACGAGCAGTACTTC
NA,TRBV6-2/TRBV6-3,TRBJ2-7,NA,CASSLAAPYEQYF,TGTGCCAGCAGTTTAGCGGCGCCCTACGAGCAGTACTTC
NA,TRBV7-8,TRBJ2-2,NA,CASSLELTGELFF,TGTGCCAGCAGCTTAGAACTAACCGGGGAGCTGTTTTTT
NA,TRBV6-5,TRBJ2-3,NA,CASSYRNRVVDTQYF,TGTGCCAGCAGTTACCGAAATCGGGTAGTAGATACGCAGTATTTT
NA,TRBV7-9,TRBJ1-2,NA,CASSPGEGVNGYTF,TGTGCCAGCAGCCCCGGGGAGGGGGTTAACGGCTACACCTTC
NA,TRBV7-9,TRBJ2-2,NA,CASSFWGGDTGELFF,TGTGCCAGCAGCTTCTGGGGAGGCGACACCGGGGAGCTGTTTTTT
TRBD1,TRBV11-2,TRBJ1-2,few,CASSQDRNDYGYTF,TGTGCCAGCAGCCAGGACAGGAATGACTATGGCTACACCTTC
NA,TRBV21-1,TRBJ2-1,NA,CASSNRAGICGRVSSYNEQFF,TGTGCCAGCAGCAATAGGGCTGGGATATGCGGGAGGGTCAGCTCCTACAATGAGCAGTTCTTC
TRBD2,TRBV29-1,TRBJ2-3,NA,CSVESGSLRDTQYF,TGCAGCGTTGAGAGCGGGAGTTTAAGGGATACGCAGTATTTT
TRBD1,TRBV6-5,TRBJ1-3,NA,CASRTGSSGNTIYF,TGTGCCAGCCGGACAGGGAGCTCTGGAAACACCATATATTTT
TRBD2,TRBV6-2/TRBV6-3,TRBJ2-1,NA,CASSRTLAGVHEQFF,TGTGCCAGCAGTCGCACTCTAGCGGGAGTCCATGAGCAGTTCTTC
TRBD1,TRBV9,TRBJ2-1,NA,CASSQHDRAVDEQFF,TGTGCCAGCAGCCAGCACGACAGGGCAGTAGATGAGCAGTTCTTC
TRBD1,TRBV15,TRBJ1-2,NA,CATSRDRTGGGNYGYTF,TGTGCCACCAGCAGAGATCGTACAGGGGGTGGAAACTATGGCTACACCTTC
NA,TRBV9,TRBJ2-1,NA,CASSVGRGPYNEQFF,TGTGCCAGCAGCGTAGGGCGGGGGCCTTACAATGAGCAGTTCTTC
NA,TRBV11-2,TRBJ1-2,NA,CASSLEISGSPRF,TGTGCCAGCAGCTTAGAAATCAGCGGGTCTCCCCGCTTC
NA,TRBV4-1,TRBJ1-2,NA,CASSQVAGGNYGYTF,TGCGCCAGCAGCCAAGTCGCCGGAGGAAACTATGGCTACACCTTC
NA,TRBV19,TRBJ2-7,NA,CASSIAARGRSEQYF,TGTGCCAGTAGTATAGCAGCCAGGGGGAGGAGCGAGCAGTACTTC
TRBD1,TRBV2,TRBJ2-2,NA,CASSGHRGGELFF,TGTGCCAGCAGTGGTCACAGGGGGGGGGAGCTGTTTTTT
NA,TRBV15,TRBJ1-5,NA,CATRAAGLGQPQHF,TGTGCCACCAGAGCCGCGGGGCTAGGGCAGCCCCAGCATTTT
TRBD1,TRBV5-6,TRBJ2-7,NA,CASSWGQGSSEQYF,TGTGCCAGCAGCTGGGGACAGGGGAGTTCCGAGCAGTACTTC
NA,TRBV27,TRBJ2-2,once,CASTLDSTILTGELFF,TGTGCCAGCACCCTTGACTCAACCATACTAACCGGGGAGCTGTTTTTT
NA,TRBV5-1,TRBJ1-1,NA,CASNNGRGYTEAFF,TGCGCCAGCAACAACGGTAGGGGGTACACTGAAGCTTTCTTT
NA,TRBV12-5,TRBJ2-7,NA,CASGLSAGKEQYF,TGTGCTAGTGGTTTGAGCGCAGGGAAGGAGCAGTACTTC
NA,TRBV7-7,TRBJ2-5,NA,CASSLGAARETQYF,TGTGCTAGCAGCTTAGGGGCCGCACGAGAGACCCAGTACTTC
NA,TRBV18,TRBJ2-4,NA,CASSPDRNIQYF,TGTGCCAGCTCACCGGACAGAAACATTCAGTACTTC
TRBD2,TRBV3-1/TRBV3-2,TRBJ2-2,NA,CASSPMGLAGVGTGELFF,TGTGCCAGCAGCCCAATGGGATTAGCGGGAGTGGGCACCGGGGAGCTGTTTTTT
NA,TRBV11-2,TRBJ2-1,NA,CASSLDSPGEQQFF,TGTGCCAGCAGCTTAGACTCCCCTGGGGAGCAGCAGTTCTTC
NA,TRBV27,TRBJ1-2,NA,CASGQFGANYGYTF,TGTGCCAGCGGCCAATTCGGGGCTAACTATGGCTACACCTTC
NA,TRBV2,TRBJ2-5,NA,CASSDRQETQYF,TGTGCCAGCAGTGATCGTCAGGAGACCCAGTACTTC
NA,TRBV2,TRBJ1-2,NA,CASSEDAGAYNYGYTF,TGTGCCAGCAGTGAAGATGCGGGGGCATACAACTATGGCTACACCTTC
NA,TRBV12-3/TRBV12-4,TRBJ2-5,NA,CASSLQQETQYF,TGTGCCAGCAGTTTACAGCAAGAGACCCAGTACTTC
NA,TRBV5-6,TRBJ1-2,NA,CASSSSGTVYGYTF,TGTGCCAGCAGCTCATCCGGGACTGTGTATGGCTACACCTTC
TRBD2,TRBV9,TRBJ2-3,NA,CASSGMAGGRSDTQYF,TGTGCCAGCAGCGGGATGGCGGGGGGACGGTCAGATACGCAGTATTTT
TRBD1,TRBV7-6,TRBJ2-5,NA,CASSLAMGQLTQETQYF,TGTGCCAGCAGCTTAGCCATGGGACAGCTGACCCAAGAGACCCAGTACTTC
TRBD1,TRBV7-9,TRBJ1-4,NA,CASSRGTGTGLLRGEKLFF,TGTGCCAGCAGCCGGGGTACCGGGACAGGGCTATTACGCGGCGAAAAACTGTTTTTT
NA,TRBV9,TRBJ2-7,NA,CASSVPLASEIYEQYF,TGTGCCAGCAGCGTACCCCTCGCTAGCGAGATCTACGAGCAGTACTTC
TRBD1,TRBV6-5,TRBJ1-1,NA,CASTHGQGDAFF,TGTGCCAGCACACACGGACAGGGGGATGCTTTCTTT
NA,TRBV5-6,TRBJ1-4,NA,CASSPGGPDEKLFF,TGTGCCAGCAGCCCGGGGGGTCCAGATGAAAAACTGTTTTTT
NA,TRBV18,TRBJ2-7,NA,CASSLYSGPYEQYF,TGTGCCAGCTCACTCTATAGCGGCCCCTACGAGCAGTACTTC
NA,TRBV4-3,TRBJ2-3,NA,CASSHTLATDTQYF,TGCGCCAGCAGCCACACCTTAGCTACAGATACGCAGTATTTT
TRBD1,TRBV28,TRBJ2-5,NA,CASSPRTGLDFVGETQYF,TGTGCCAGCAGTCCAAGGACAGGGCTCGATTTTGTTGGAGAGACCCAGTACTTC
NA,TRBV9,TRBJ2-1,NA,CASSVAGIKGNEQFF,TGTGCCAGCAGCGTAGCCGGGATTAAAGGTAATGAGCAGTTCTTC
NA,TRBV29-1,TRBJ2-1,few,CSVNTGYNEQFF,TGCAGCGTTAATACAGGGTACAATGAGCAGTTCTTC
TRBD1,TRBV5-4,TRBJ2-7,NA,CASSLGGQGARYEQYF,TGTGCCAGCAGCTTGGGTGGCCAGGGGGCGCGCTACGAGCAGTACTTC
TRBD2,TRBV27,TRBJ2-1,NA,CASSLWPGTSENNEQFF,TGTGCCAGCAGTTTATGGCCCGGGACTAGCGAGAACAATGAGCAGTTCTTC
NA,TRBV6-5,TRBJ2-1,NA,CASSSDSGTGFF,TGTGCCAGCAGCAGCGACTCCGGGACTGGGTTCTTC
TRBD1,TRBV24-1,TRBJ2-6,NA,CATSDPQGPVIGANVLTF,TGTGCCACCAGTGATCCACAGGGGCCGGTGATTGGGGCCAACGTCCTGACTTTC
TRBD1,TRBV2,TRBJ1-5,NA,CASSPQGAGGQPQHF,TGTGCCAGCAGTCCACAGGGGGCAGGAGGCCAGCCCCAGCATTTT